This T cell receptor (beta chain) was profiled in a study of blood T cell repertoires in COVID-19. Looking at the study overall: Acute and convalescent COVID-19 specimens originated in the United States, Italy and Spain. PBMCs, B-cell-depleted T cells, or T cells were the source of the cDNA or gDNA that made up the material.

In the authors' workflow: Reference gene primer amplification yielded estimated nucleated cell counts. Clones were sequenced by immunoSEQ multiplex PCR, and TCRdb holds only the in-frame ones, with some missing. That table gives V, J and clone size, and the DNA gave D and trimming. Seen here are some 200,000 clones, roughly 91% observed once, and the top ten hold 5% to 6.5%. Sequencing used peripheral blood. The source of this sequence is a man aged 40-49 years with active or convalescent COVID-19.

CDR3 DNA sequence: TGTGCCAGCAGTTTAAGGGGCGGTGCATTCTTT. Translation: CASSLRGGAFF. The rearrangement links TRBV28 to TRBJ1-1, with D perhaps matching TRBD1 (5 bases). CDR1 and CDR2 from the germline V gene are MDHEN and SYDVKM. The CDR3 length is 11 residues. The V and J ends lost 2 bases and 14 bases respectively, with 12 bases between them.